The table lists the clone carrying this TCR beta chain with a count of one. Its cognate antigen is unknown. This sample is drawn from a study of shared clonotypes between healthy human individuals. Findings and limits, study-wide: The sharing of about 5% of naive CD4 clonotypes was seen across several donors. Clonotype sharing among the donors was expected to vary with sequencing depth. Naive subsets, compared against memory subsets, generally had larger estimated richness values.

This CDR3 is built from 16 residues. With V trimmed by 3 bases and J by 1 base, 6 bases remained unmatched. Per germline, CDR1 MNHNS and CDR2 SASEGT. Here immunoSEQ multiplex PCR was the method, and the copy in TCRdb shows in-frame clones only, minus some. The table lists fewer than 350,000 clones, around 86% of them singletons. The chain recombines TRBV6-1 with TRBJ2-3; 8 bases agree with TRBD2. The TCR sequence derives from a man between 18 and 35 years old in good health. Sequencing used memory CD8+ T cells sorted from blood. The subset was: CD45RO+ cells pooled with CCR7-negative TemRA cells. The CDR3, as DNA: TGTGCCAGCAGTGAGAGGCGGGGGGATGGCACAGATACGCAGTATTTT. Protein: CASSERRGDGTDTQYF.